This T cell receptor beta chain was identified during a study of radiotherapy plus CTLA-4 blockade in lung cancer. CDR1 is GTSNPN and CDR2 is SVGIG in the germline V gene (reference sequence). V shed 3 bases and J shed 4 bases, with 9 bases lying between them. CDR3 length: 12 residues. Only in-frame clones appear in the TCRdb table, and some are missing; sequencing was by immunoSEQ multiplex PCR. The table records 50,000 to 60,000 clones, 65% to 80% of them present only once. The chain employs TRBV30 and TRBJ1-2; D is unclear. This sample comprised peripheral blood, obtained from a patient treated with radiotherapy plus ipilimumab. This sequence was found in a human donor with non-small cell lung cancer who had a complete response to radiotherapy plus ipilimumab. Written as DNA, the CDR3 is TGTGCCTGGAGAGGAGCTATCTATGGCTACACCTTC. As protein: CAWRGAIYGYTF.